This is a list of T cell receptor beta chains from one sample in a study of blood T cell repertoires in COVID-19. Repertoires were generated with immunoSEQ multiplex PCR, while TCRdb's copy carries only in-frame clones and drops some. The sample holds about 69,000 clones, 84% seen once. The source material was peripheral blood. The receptors stem from a man in his fifties with COVID-19, enrolled during active disease. CDR3s leave out the opening cysteine and the closing phenylalanine or tryptophan. A clone size is listed for some rows: how often the clone was seen (once, few, many), or a class if it is expanded.

abundance	v_gene	j_gene	CDR3aa
-	TRBV6-5	TRBJ2-1	ASSPLAAIYNEQF
-	TRBV4-1	TRBJ1-2	ASSQAAGSYGYT
-	TRBV10-3	TRBJ1-1	AISYRGEGTEAF
-	TRBV2	TRBJ1-6	ASTQVQHSPLH
-	TRBV7-8	TRBJ1-1	ASSPRSGQLHTEAF
-	TRBV7-3	TRBJ2-2	ASSPRPNTGELF
once	TRBV5-5	TRBJ1-2	ASSPRDREWYGYT
-	TRBV9	TRBJ2-1	ASSVASRGVNEQF
-	TRBV6-5	TRBJ1-1	ASSYGSLNTEAF
-	TRBV27	TRBJ2-7	ASSVHGQAAYEQY
-	TRBV5-5	TRBJ2-2	ASRISGQGAGELF
-	TRBV11-2	TRBJ2-1	ASSFLQDNEQF
-	TRBV18	TRBJ1-2	ASRKQDPTGYGYT
-	TRBV28	TRBJ1-5	ASSPQGFLNQPQH
-	TRBV7-3	TRBJ2-5	ASSSRTGGETQY
-	TRBV6-5	TRBJ2-7	ASDSGTVRDEQY
-	TRBV3-1/TRBV3-2	TRBJ1-1	ASSQAGGVSEAF
-	TRBV2	TRBJ2-1	ASRVLAGHNEQF
few	TRBV7-9	TRBJ2-1	ASSLVGGAYNEQF
-	TRBV6-5	TRBJ1-2	ASSYSSPVAGDGYT
-	TRBV11-2	TRBJ2-5	ASSLGTGLMETQY
-	TRBV18	TRBJ1-4	ASSSFPGTDNEKLF
few	TRBV27	TRBJ2-7	ASSLYPLGRTPSEQY
-	TRBV6-5	TRBJ2-2	ASSLSGGAGELF
-	TRBV4-2	TRBJ2-3	ASSQRTSGGVADTQY
-	TRBV6-2/TRBV6-3	TRBJ2-7	ASSPLNADTRIYEQY
-	TRBV7-2	TRBJ2-3	ASTHGGVTGDTQY
-	TRBV5-4	TRBJ1-2	ASSGTAYGYT
-	TRBV30	TRBJ1-6	AWSVRGGGNSPLH
few	TRBV5-6	TRBJ2-7	ASSFGLAGDEQY
-	TRBV4-1	TRBJ1-4	ASREQGDEKLF
-	TRBV5-6	TRBJ1-1	ASSLRGMNTEAF
few	TRBV6-5	TRBJ1-2	ASTHEGAGYT
few	TRBV4-1	TRBJ1-2	ASSQETGQTSYT
-	TRBV7-2	TRBJ2-1	ASSSSGGHYNEQF
-	TRBV30	TRBJ2-5	AWSSSHSGVLETQY
-	TRBV5-6	TRBJ2-5	ASSSGLETQY
-	TRBV15	TRBJ1-1	ATSSGTGNTEAF
-	TRBV25-1	TRBJ2-3	ASTRQGAPDTQY
-	TRBV3-1/TRBV3-2	TRBJ2-5	ASSITNRGPVY
-	TRBV11-1	TRBJ2-2	ASSHVRDGELF
-	TRBV7-8	TRBJ2-3	ASSPSYDTQY
once	TRBV6-5	TRBJ2-6	ASSQGSGANVLT
-	TRBV5-3	TRBJ1-5	SRQGSNQPQH
-	TRBV6-6	TRBJ2-1	ASSSTGGGEQF
-	TRBV5-1	TRBJ2-1	ASSDGRDRGLDEQF
-	TRBV6-5	TRBJ1-3	ASNQPGGTNTIY
-	TRBV7-9	TRBJ1-5	ASSLRGNQPQH
-	TRBV5-1	TRBJ1-6	ASSLAGQKLAPLH
-	TRBV6-5	TRBJ2-1	ASRGTGGMNEQF
once	TRBV11-2	TRBJ2-3	ASSFQARGGREGTDTQY
-	TRBV2	TRBJ1-2	ASSLGGDRVNGYT
-	TRBV15	TRBJ1-2	ATSRLTGENYGYT
-	TRBV9	TRBJ2-6	ASSFPRGYSLSGANVLT
-	TRBV27	TRBJ2-2	ASSFYGRRGMTGELF
-	TRBV30	TRBJ1-5	AWGEGAGNQPQH
-	TRBV10-3	TRBJ2-5	AISEYREEETQY
-	TRBV5-4	TRBJ2-5	ASSLTSSGGRYQETQY
-	TRBV27	TRBJ1-1	ASSLSRVWTEAF